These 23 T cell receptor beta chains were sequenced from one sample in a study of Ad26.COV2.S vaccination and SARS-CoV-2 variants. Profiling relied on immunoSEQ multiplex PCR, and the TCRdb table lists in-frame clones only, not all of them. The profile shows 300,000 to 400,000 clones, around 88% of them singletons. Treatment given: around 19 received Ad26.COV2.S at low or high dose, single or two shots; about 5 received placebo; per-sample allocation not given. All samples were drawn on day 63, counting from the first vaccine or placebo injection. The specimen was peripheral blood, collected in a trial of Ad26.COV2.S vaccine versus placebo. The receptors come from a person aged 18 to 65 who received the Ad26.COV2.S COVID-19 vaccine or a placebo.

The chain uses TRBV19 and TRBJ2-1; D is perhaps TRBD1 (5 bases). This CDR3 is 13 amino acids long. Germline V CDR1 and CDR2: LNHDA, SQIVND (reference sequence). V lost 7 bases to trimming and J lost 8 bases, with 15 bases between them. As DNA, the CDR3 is TGTGCCAGTATTGGGGCTCGTTCTGATGAGCAGTTCTTC. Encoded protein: CASIGARSDEQFF. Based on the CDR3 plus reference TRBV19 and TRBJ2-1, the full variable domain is DGGITQSPKYLFRKEGQNVTLSCEQNLNHDAMYWYRQDPGQGLRLIYYSQIVNDFQKGDIAEGYSVSREKKESFPLTVTSAQKNPTAFYLCASIGARSDEQFFGPGTRLTVL.

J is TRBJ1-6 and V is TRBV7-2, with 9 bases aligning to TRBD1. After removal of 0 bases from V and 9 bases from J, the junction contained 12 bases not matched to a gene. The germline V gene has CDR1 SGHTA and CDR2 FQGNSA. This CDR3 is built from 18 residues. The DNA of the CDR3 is TGTGCCAGCAGCTTAGCGGTTATCCCGGGACAGGGAGTTTCACCCCTCCACTTT. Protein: CASSLAVIPGQGVSPLHF.

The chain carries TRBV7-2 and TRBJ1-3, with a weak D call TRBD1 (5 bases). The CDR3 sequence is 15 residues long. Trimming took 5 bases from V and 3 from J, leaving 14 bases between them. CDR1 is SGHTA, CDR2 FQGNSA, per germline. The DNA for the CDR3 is TGTGCCAGCAGCCCCCCGGGAGGGGTTGGAAACACCATATATTTT. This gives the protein CASSPPGGVGNTIYF.

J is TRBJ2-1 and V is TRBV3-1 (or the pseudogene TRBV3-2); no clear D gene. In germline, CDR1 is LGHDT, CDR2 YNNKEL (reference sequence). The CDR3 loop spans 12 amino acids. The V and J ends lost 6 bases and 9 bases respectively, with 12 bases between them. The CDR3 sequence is CASRRTAGEQFF. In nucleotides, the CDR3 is TGTGCCAGCAGAAGGACGGCAGGTGAGCAGTTCTTC.

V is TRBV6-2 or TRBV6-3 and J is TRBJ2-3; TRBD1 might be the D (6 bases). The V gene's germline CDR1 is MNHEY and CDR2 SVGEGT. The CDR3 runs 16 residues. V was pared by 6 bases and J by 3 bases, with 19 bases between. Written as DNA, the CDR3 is TGTGCCAGCAGCCCCAACACAGGGAGCTTGACAGATACGCAGTATTTT. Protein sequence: CASSPNTGSLTDTQYF.

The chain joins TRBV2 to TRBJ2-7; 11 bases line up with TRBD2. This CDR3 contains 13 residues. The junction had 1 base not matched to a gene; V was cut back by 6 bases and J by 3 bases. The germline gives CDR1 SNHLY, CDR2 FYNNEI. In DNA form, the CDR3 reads TGTGCCAGCAGGACTAGCGGGATCTACGAGCAGTACTTC. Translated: CASRTSGIYEQYF.

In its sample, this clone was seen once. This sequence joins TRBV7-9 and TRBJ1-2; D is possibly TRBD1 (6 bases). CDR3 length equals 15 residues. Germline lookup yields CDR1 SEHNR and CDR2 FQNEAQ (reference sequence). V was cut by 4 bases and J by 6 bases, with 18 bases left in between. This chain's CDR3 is CASSSSWGGGDGYTF. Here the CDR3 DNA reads TGTGCCAGCAGCTCGTCTTGGGGAGGGGGAGATGGCTACACCTTC.

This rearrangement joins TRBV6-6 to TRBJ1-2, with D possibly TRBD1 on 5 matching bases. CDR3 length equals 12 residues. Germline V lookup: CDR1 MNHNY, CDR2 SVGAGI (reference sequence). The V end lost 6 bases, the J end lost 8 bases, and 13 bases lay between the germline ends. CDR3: CASRDSSAGYTF. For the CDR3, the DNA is TGTGCCAGCAGAGACAGTTCTGCCGGCTACACCTTC.

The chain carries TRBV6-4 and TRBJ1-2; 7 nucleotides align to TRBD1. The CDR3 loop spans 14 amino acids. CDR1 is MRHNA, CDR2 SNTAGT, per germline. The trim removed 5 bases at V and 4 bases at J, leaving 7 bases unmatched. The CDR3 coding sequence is TGTGCCAGCAGTCCTCCGGGACAGACCTATGGCTACACCTTC. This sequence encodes CASSPPGQTYGYTF.

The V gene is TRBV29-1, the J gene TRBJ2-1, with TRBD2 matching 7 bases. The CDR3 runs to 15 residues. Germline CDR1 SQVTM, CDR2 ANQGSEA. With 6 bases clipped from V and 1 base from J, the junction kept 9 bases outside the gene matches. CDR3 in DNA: TGCAGCGTCCGTGCGGGGGTTAGGTCCTACAATGAGCAGTTCTTC. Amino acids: CSVRAGVRSYNEQFF.

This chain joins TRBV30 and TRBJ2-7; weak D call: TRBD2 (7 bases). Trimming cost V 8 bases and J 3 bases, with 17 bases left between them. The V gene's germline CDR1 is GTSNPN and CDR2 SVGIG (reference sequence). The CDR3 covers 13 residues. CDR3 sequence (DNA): TGTGCCCTTGAAGGGCGGGGGCTCTACGAGCAGTACTTC. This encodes CALEGRGLYEQYF.

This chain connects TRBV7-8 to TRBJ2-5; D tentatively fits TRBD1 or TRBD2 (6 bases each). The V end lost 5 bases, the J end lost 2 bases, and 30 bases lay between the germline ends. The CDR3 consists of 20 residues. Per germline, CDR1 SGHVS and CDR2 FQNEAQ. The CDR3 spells CASSPGGHRGPLSIQETQYF. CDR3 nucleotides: TGTGCCAGCAGCCCAGGTGGCCACCGGGGGCCCCTATCTATACAAGAGACCCAGTACTTC. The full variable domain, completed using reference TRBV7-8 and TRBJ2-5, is GAGVSQSPRYKVAKRGQDVALRCDPISGHVSLFWYQQALGQGPEFLTYFQNEAQLDKSGLPSDRFFAERPEGSVSTLKIQRTQQEDSAVYLCASSPGGHRGPLSIQETQYFGPGTRLLVL.

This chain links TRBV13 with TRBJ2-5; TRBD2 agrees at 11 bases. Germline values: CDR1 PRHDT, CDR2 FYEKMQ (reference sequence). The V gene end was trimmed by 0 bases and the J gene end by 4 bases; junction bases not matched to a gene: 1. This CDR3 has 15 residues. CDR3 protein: CASSLGLAGVETQYF. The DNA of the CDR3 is TGTGCCAGCAGCTTAGGACTAGCGGGAGTAGAGACCCAGTACTTC. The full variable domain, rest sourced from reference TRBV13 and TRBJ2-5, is AAGVIQSPRHLIKEKRETATLKCYPIPRHDTVYWYQQGPGQDPQFLISFYEKMQSDKGSIPDRFSAQQFSDYHSELNMSSLELGDSALYFCASSLGLAGVETQYFGPGTRLLVL.

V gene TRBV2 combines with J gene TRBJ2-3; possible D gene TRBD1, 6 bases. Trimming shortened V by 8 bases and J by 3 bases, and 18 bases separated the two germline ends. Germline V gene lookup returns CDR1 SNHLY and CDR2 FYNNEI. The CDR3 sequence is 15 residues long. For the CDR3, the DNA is TGTGCCAGCTCTCCTGGTGGGGGCCGGACAGATACGCAGTATTTT. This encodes CASSPGGGRTDTQYF.

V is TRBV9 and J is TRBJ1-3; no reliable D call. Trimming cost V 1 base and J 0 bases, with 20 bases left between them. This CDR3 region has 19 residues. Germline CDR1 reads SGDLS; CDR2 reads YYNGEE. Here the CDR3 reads CASSVYSHLGGSSGNTIYF. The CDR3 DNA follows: TGTGCCAGCAGCGTATACAGTCATCTGGGAGGAAGCTCTGGAAACACCATATATTTT.

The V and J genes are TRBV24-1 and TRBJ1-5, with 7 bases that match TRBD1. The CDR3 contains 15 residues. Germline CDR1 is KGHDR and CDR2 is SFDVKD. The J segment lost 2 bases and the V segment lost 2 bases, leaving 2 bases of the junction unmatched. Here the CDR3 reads CATSDSGQGNQPQHF. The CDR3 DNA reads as TGTGCCACCAGTGATTCCGGACAGGGCAATCAGCCCCAGCATTTT.

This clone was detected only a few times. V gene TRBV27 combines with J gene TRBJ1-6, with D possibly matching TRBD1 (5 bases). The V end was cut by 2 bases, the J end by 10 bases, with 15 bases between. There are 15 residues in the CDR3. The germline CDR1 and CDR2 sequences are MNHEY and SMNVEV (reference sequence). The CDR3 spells CASSLSPRVGSPLHF. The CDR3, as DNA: TGTGCCAGCAGTTTAAGTCCCAGGGTAGGATCACCCCTCCACTTT.

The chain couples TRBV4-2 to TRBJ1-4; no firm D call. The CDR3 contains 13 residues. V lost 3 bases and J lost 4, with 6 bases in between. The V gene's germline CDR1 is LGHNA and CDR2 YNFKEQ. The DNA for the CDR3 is TGTGCCAGCAGCCATGGGAATAATGAAAAACTGTTTTTT. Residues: CASSHGNNEKLFF.

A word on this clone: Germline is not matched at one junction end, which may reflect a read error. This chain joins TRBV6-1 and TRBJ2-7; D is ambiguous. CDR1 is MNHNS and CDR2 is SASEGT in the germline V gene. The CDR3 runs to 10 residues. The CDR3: CASSDEASDF. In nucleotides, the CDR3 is TGTGCCAGCAGTGACGAAGCATCGGACTTC.

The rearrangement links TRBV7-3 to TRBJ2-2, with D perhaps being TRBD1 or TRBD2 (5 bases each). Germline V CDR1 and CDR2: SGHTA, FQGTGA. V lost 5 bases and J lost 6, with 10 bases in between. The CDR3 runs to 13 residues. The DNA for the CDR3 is TGTGCCAGCAGCCCAGGGAGCGCCGGGGAGCTGTTTTTT. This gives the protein CASSPGSAGELFF.

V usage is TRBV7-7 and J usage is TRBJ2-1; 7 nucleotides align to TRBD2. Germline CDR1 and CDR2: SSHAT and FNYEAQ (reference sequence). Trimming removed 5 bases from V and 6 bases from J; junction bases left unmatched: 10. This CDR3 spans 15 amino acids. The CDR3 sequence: CASSPTGTISNEQFF. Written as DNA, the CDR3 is TGTGCCAGCAGCCCAACCGGGACTATTTCCAATGAGCAGTTCTTC.

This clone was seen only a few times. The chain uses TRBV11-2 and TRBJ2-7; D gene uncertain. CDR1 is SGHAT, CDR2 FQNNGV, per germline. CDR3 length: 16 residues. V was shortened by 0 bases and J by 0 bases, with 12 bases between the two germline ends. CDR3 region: CASSLEWGSSSYEQYF. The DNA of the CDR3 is TGTGCCAGCAGCTTAGAATGGGGTTCCAGCTCCTACGAGCAGTACTTC.

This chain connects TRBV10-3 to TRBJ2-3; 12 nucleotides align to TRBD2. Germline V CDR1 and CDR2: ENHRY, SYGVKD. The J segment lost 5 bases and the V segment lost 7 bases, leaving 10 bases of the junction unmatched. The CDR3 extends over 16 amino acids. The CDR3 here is CAIKGSSGGAVDTQYF. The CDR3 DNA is TGTGCCATCAAAGGGTCTAGCGGGGGGGCGGTAGATACGCAGTATTTT.